The 9 T cell receptor beta chains presented below share a single source sample, sequenced in a study of control samples from healthy donors and cancer patients. Method: immunoSEQ multiplex PCR; TCRdb's copy keeps in-frame clones and lacks some. Here the sample spans 120,000 or so clones, about 92% being singletons. The sequenced sample consisted of PBMCs. The receptors shown here come from a middle-aged man with head and neck cancer.

V and J are TRBV30 and TRBJ1-2; D is undetermined. The CDR3 has 13 amino acids. From germline, CDR1 is GTSNPN and CDR2 SVGIG (reference sequence). V was clipped by 1 base and J by 8 bases, with 14 bases between them. The CDR3 DNA sequence: TGTGCCTGGAGTGGGTGGACCTTTGGAGGCTACACCTTC. This gives the protein CAWSGWTFGGYTF.

V is TRBV6-6 and J is TRBJ1-2, with 7 positions matching TRBD1. CDR3 length: 14 residues. CDR1 is MNHNY, CDR2 SVGAGI, per germline (reference sequence). V was pared by 6 bases and J by 8 bases, with 12 bases of the junction left unmatched. CDR3 sequence (DNA): TGTGCCAGCAGGGAGGGACAGCATCCAGAGGGCTACACCTTC. Protein: CASREGQHPEGYTF.

V is TRBV30 and J is TRBJ2-7; D remains ambiguous. V was cut by 2 bases and J by 3 bases, with 11 bases left in between. Germline V gene sequence: CDR1 GTSNPN, CDR2 SVGIG (reference sequence). The CDR3 is made up of 13 amino acids. The CDR3 region is CAWSPGLYYEQYF. The DNA for the CDR3 is TGTGCCTGGAGTCCGGGTCTCTACTACGAGCAGTACTTC.

V usage is TRBV5-1 and J usage is TRBJ2-3, with D perhaps matching TRBD2 (6 bases). V lost 0 bases to trimming and J lost 3 bases, with 14 bases between them. This CDR3 region has 16 residues. Looked up from germline, CDR1 is SGHRS and CDR2 is YFSETQ. The CDR3 nucleotides are TGCGCCAGCAGCTTGGGACTAGTTGGAGGGACAGATACGCAGTATTTT. Its protein is CASSLGLVGGTDTQYF.

The chain joins TRBV4-2 to TRBJ2-1; 8 nucleotides match TRBD1. V was clipped by 3 bases and J by 1 base; unmatched bases: 5. Germline assignment: CDR1 LGHNA and CDR2 YNFKEQ. This CDR3 comprises 16 residues. CDR3 in DNA: TGTGCCAGCAGCCAGGCCGGACAGGGTTCCTACAATGAGCAGTTCTTC. Translating it yields CASSQAGQGSYNEQFF.

The chain couples TRBV18 to TRBJ1-2, with D perhaps TRBD1 (5 bases). Between the trimmed V and J ends, which lost 3 bases and 3 bases, there was a span of 11 bases. The CDR3 runs 14 residues. Germline V gene lookup returns CDR1 KGHSH and CDR2 LQKENI. CDR3 nucleotides: TGTGCCAGCTCACCCGGACACCGAGACTATGGCTACACCTTC. This encodes CASSPGHRDYGYTF. Using reference TRBV18 and TRBJ1-2 for the parts outside the CDR3, the full variable domain is NAGVMQNPRHLVRRRGQEARLRCSPMKGHSHVYWYRQLPEEGLKFMVYLQKENIIDESGMPKERFSAEFPKEGPSILRIQQVVRGDSAAYFCASSPGHRDYGYTFGSGTRLTVV.

The chain couples TRBV5-8 to TRBJ2-5; 11 bases map to TRBD2. Germline CDR1 reads SGHTS; CDR2 reads YDEGEE. This CDR3 is built from 15 residues. The ends lost 4 bases at V and 2 bases at J; junction bases unmatched: 4. The CDR3 DNA reads as TGTGCCAGCAGCCGATTAGCGGGGGGGCAAGAGACCCAGTACTTC. Translated, it gives CASSRLAGGQETQYF.

This sequence joins TRBV6-1 and TRBJ2-7, with D perhaps TRBD1 or TRBD2 (6 bases each). V dropped 0 bases and J dropped 5 bases, with 14 bases sitting between them. This CDR3 contains 15 residues. CDR1 MNHNS and CDR2 SASEGT come from the germline V gene. The CDR3 spells CASSEAPGGRNEQYF. CDR3 in DNA: TGTGCCAGCAGTGAAGCTCCCGGGGGCCGGAACGAGCAGTACTTC.

The chain couples TRBV5-6 to TRBJ2-7; D is possibly TRBD1 or TRBD2 (5 bases each). In germline, CDR1 is SGHDT, CDR2 YYEEEE. The V end was cut by 7 bases, the J end by 0 bases, with 14 bases between. The CDR3 is 14 amino acids. The CDR3 loop is CASFPGTGSYEQYF. The CDR3 nucleotides read TGTGCCAGCTTCCCGGGAACAGGCTCCTACGAGCAGTACTTC.